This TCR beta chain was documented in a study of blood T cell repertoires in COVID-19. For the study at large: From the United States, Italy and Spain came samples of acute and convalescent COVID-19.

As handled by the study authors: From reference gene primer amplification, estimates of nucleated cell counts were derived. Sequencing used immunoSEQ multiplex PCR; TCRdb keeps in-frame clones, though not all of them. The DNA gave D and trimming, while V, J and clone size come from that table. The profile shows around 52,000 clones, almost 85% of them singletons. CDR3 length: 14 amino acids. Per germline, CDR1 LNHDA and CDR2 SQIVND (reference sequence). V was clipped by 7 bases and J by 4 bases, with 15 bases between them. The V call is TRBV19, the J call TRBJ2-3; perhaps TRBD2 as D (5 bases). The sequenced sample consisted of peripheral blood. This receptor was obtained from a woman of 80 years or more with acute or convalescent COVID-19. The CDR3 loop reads CASNRGGNSDTQYF. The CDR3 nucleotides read TGTGCCAGTAATCGGGGTGGGAATTCAGATACGCAGTATTTT.